These 28 T cell receptor beta chains came from one sample sequenced in a study of CD8+ T cells in alopecia areata. Indicated treatment: oral pan-JAK inhibitor, 5-10 mg twice daily. Following extraction, RNA underwent reverse transcription to cDNA, which served as the sequencing template. Profiling relied on immunoSEQ multiplex PCR, and the TCRdb table lists in-frame clones only, not all of them. The sample consists of about 190,000 clones, 64% of them appearing once. The material was CD4+ T cells sorted from blood, obtained at approximately week 49, from a patient treated with tofacitinib. Receptor source: a human donor with alopecia areata.

The CDR3 nucleotides read TGCGCCAGCAGCCAAGATGTTGGGGGCGGAGACGGTACACCCCTCCACTTT. Amino acids: CASSQDVGGGDGTPLHF. The rearrangement links TRBV4-3 to TRBJ1-6; TRBD1 might be the D (6 bases). The CDR3 spans 17 residues. From germline, CDR1 is LGHNA and CDR2 YSLEER. Trimming shortened V by 0 bases and J by 11 bases, and 20 bases separated the two germline ends.

CDR3 coding DNA: TGCGCCAGCAGCCTCGACAGGGTGTCCACCACAGATACGCAGTATTTT. Encoded protein: CASSLDRVSTTDTQYF. The chain couples TRBV5-1 to TRBJ2-3; 7 bases fit TRBD1. V shed 4 bases, J shed 2 bases, and the junction held 10 bases outside the gene matches. The CDR3 is made up of 16 amino acids. Germline V gene sequence: CDR1 SGHRS, CDR2 YFSETQ. The whole variable domain, filled in from reference TRBV5-1 and TRBJ2-3, reads KAGVTQTPRYLIKTRGQQVTLSCSPISGHRSVSWYQQTPGQGLQFLFEYFSETQRNKGNFPGRFSGRQFSNSRSEMNVSTLELGDSALYLCASSLDRVSTTDTQYFGPGTRLTVL.

The count of this clone is one. V usage is TRBV7-3 and J usage is TRBJ2-3, with TRBD2 matching 10 bases. This CDR3 is 16 amino acids long. Germline V gene sequence: CDR1 SGHTA, CDR2 FQGTGA. V gave up 3 bases and J gave up 1 base; unmatched junction bases: 4. Here the CDR3 DNA reads TGTGCCAGCAGCTTCTCTAGCGGGGGAGGCACAGATACGCAGTATTTT. The encoded protein is CASSFSSGGGTDTQYF.

The CDR3 DNA follows: TGTGCCAGCAGCCTACGGACGGACTCCTACGAGCAGTACTTC. This codes for CASSLRTDSYEQYF. The chain uses TRBV11-2 and TRBJ2-7; D unclear. CDR3 size: 14 residues. Trimming removed 5 bases at V and 0 bases at J, with 11 bases between. Germline V gives CDR1 SGHAT, CDR2 FQNNGV.

The V and J genes are TRBV30 and TRBJ2-1, with 12 bases that match TRBD2. The CDR3 length is 15 residues. Germline V gives CDR1 GTSNPN, CDR2 SVGIG (reference sequence). V lost 2 bases and J lost 11; bases outside the gene matches: 10. The CDR3 reads CAWSSDLAGGRKQFF. The CDR3, as DNA: TGTGCCTGGAGTTCAGATCTAGCGGGGGGGCGGAAGCAGTTCTTC.

The chain combines TRBV11-2 with TRBJ2-7; a weak D match, TRBD1 (6 bases). V lost 2 bases to trimming and J lost 4 bases, with 6 bases between them. Looked up from germline, CDR1 is SGHAT and CDR2 is FQNNGV. This CDR3 is built from 12 residues. The CDR3 coding sequence is TGTGCCAGCAGCTTACAGGGGTACGAGCAGTACTTC. Translation: CASSLQGYEQYF.

This clone was seen a handful of times. V is TRBV14 and J is TRBJ2-3; D not resolved. Germline values: CDR1 SGHDN, CDR2 FVKESK. V was clipped by 1 base and J by 10 bases, with 12 bases between them. The CDR3 loop spans 13 amino acids. The CDR3 loop reads CASSQGVVAPQYF. The DNA for the CDR3 is TGTGCCAGCAGCCAAGGTGTAGTAGCCCCGCAGTATTTT.

This clone was detected a few times. The DNA for the CDR3 is TGTGCCATCAAGCTAGCGGGGCCAGATACGCAGTATTTT. Protein: CAIKLAGPDTQYF. The V call is TRBV10-3, the J call TRBJ2-3; TRBD2 aligns across 9 bases. V lost 7 bases and J lost 4; bases outside the gene matches: 3. Looked up from germline, CDR1 is ENHRY and CDR2 is SYGVKD. The CDR3 runs to 13 residues.

The chain carries TRBV29-1 and TRBJ1-1; TRBD1 matches at 7 bases. The CDR3 is 12 residues long. Per the germline V gene, CDR1 is SQVTM and CDR2 is ANQGSEA. CDR3 protein: CSRQGGVTEAFF. The CDR3 DNA is TGCAGTCGACAGGGTGGGGTCACTGAAGCTTTCTTT. Combining the CDR3 with reference TRBV29-1 and TRBJ1-1 gives the whole variable domain SAVISQKPSRDICQRGTSLTIQCQVDSQVTMMFWYRQQPGQSLTLIATANQGSEATYESGFVIDKFPISRPNLTFSTLTVSNMSPEDSSIYLCSRQGGVTEAFFGQGTRLTVV.

This clone appeared once. This CDR3 is also generated by other DNA sequences in the sample. The V and J genes are TRBV29-1 and TRBJ1-1, with 7 bases that match TRBD1. There are 13 residues in the CDR3. Germline CDR1 SQVTM, CDR2 ANQGSEA. J lost 0 bases, V lost 5 bases, and 3 bases had no gene match. The CDR3 region has the DNA TGCAGCGTTAGGACAGGTATGAACACTGAAGCTTTCTTT. It specifies CSVRTGMNTEAFF.

This clone occurred once. This sequence joins TRBV9 and TRBJ1-4; D is possibly TRBD1 (5 bases). The CDR3 has 14 residues. The V gene's germline CDR1 is SGDLS and CDR2 YYNGEE. Trimming removed 4 bases at V and 5 bases at J, with 12 bases between. CDR3 bases: TGTGCCAGCAGCCCCCAGGGAGCGAATGAAAAACTGTTTTTT. This gives the protein CASSPQGANEKLFF.

This chain's CDR3 is CASSWTTGVGTDTQYF. The CDR3 nucleotides are TGTGCCAGCAGCTGGACCACAGGGGTAGGGACAGATACGCAGTATTTT. This chain joins TRBV5-6 and TRBJ2-3; 7 nucleotides agree with TRBD1. The CDR3 consists of 16 residues. The trim removed 3 bases at V and 3 bases at J, leaving 10 bases unmatched. Germline loops: CDR1 SGHDT, CDR2 YYEEEE.

This chain uses TRBV30 with TRBJ2-1; D perhaps matches TRBD2 (5 bases). Germline V CDR1 and CDR2: GTSNPN, SVGIG (reference sequence). The V end lost 2 bases, the J end lost 9 bases, and 8 bases lay between the germline ends. The CDR3 loop spans 11 amino acids. The CDR3 reads CAWSSEGEQFF. In nucleotides, the CDR3 is TGTGCCTGGAGTAGTGAGGGTGAGCAGTTCTTC.

The V call is TRBV7-2, the J call TRBJ1-6, with 7 bases identical to TRBD1. V was clipped by 1 base and J by 7 bases; unmatched bases: 4. The CDR3 is 15 residues long. Germline V lookup: CDR1 SGHTA, CDR2 FQGNSA. Here the CDR3 reads CASSLGQGGNSPLHF. The CDR3 DNA follows: TGTGCCAGCAGCTTAGGACAGGGTGGAAATTCACCCCTCCACTTT.

The V and J genes are TRBV10-3 and TRBJ2-3, with D perhaps TRBD2 (7 bases). With 2 bases removed from V and 4 bases from J, the gap between germline ends came to 10 bases. Per germline, CDR1 ENHRY and CDR2 SYGVKD. The CDR3 covers 14 residues. CDR3 sequence reads: CAISEGRGPDTQYF. CDR3 nucleotide sequence: TGTGCCATCAGTGAGGGGCGGGGGCCAGATACGCAGTATTTT.

The sample holds one count of this clone. V is TRBV30 and J is TRBJ2-3, with 7 bases matching TRBD2. The V segment lost 8 bases and the J segment 4 bases; nucleotides outside the gene matches: 6. The CDR3 is 12 amino acids. Germline V CDR1 and CDR2: GTSNPN, SVGIG (reference sequence). Here the CDR3 reads CAASRGADTQYF. CDR3 sequence (DNA): TGTGCCGCCTCCCGGGGGGCAGATACGCAGTATTTT.

The chain is built from TRBV4-3 and TRBJ2-7; D is undetermined. The CDR3 loop spans 15 amino acids. Germline values: CDR1 LGHNA, CDR2 YSLEER. Between the trimmed V and J ends, which lost 0 bases and 2 bases, there was a span of 11 bases. In DNA, the CDR3 is TGCGCCAGCAGCCAAGATCTTGTCAACACCTACGAGCAGTACTTC. Translating gives CASSQDLVNTYEQYF.

The chain recombines TRBV7-8 with TRBJ1-6; D might be TRBD1 (5 bases). The CDR3 spans 16 residues. V lost 2 bases and J lost 5, with 13 bases in between. Germline CDR1 is SGHVS and CDR2 is FQNEAQ. The CDR3 DNA reads TGTGCCAGCAGCTTAAGGGGCCGGATAAATAATTCACCCCTCCACTTT. Its protein product is CASSLRGRINNSPLHF.

The chain employs TRBV2 and TRBJ1-5; possible D gene TRBD1, 6 bases. This CDR3 comprises 15 residues. The ends were cut back, 3 bases at V and 2 bases at J, with 11 bases in the middle. Germline CDR1 SNHLY, CDR2 FYNNEI. The CDR3 protein is CASSEGRGGNQPQHF. The CDR3 DNA sequence: TGTGCCAGCAGTGAGGGCAGGGGCGGCAATCAGCCCCAGCATTTT. The full variable domain, with the rest looked up from reference TRBV2 and TRBJ1-5, is EPEVTQTPSHQVTQMGQEVILRCVPISNHLYFYWYRQILGQKVEFLVSFYNNEISEKSEIFDDQFSVERPDGSNFTLKIRSTKLEDSAMYFCASSEGRGGNQPQHFGDGTRLSIL.

The V and J genes are TRBV4-1 and TRBJ2-3, with D possibly being TRBD2 (5 bases). The CDR3 covers 17 residues. With 4 bases removed from V and 2 bases from J, the gap between germline ends came to 19 bases. CDR1 and CDR2 from the germline V gene are MGHRA and YSYEKL. Here the CDR3 DNA reads TGCGCCAGCAGCCGAAGTGAATGGTCCGGGGACACAGATACGCAGTATTTT. It codes for CASSRSEWSGDTDTQYF.

The V gene is TRBV7-3, the J gene TRBJ2-3, with TRBD2 identical over 12 bases. The CDR3 runs to 17 residues. Unmatched junction bases numbered 11, after V lost 5 bases and J lost 5 bases. The V gene's germline CDR1 is SGHTA and CDR2 FQGTGA. The CDR3 loop reads CASSRGASGGAEDTQYF. CDR3 bases: TGTGCCAGCAGCCGCGGTGCTAGCGGGGGGGCGGAAGATACGCAGTATTTT.

The chain employs TRBV18 and TRBJ2-7; TRBD1 might be the D (7 bases). CDR1 and CDR2 from the germline V gene are KGHSH and LQKENI. This CDR3 comprises 14 residues. V was pared by 4 bases and J by 5 bases, with 15 bases between. CDR3 protein: CASSRTGGENEQYF. The CDR3, as DNA: TGTGCCAGCTCACGGACAGGCGGGGAGAACGAGCAGTACTTC.

V gene TRBV5-1 combines with J gene TRBJ1-2, with D unclear. CDR1 SGHRS and CDR2 YFSETQ come from the germline V gene. Trimming removed 1 base from V and 3 bases from J, with 7 bases in between. This CDR3 spans 13 amino acids. The CDR3 spells CASSLRADYGYTF. Here the CDR3 DNA reads TGCGCCAGCAGCTTGAGGGCGGACTATGGCTACACCTTC.

The chain recombines TRBV25-1 with TRBJ1-2; 9 bases are a match to TRBD1. Germline V gives CDR1 MGHDK, CDR2 SYGVNS. After removal of 4 bases from V and 4 bases from J, the junction contained 7 bases not matched to a gene. The CDR3 totals 15 residues. Written as DNA, the CDR3 is TGTGCCAGCAGTGCAACCCCGGGACAGGGCTATGGCTACACCTTC. Its translation is CASSATPGQGYGYTF.

This clone appeared a single time. The V call is TRBV7-8, the J call TRBJ1-6, with TRBD1 as a possible D gene (5 bases). This CDR3 comprises 14 residues. CDR1 and CDR2 from the germline V gene are SGHVS and FQNEAQ. V lost 0 bases to trimming and J lost 10 bases, with 10 bases between them. For the CDR3, the DNA is TGTGCCAGCAGCTTAGCGGGGGACTACTCACCCCTCCACTTT. This codes for CASSLAGDYSPLHF.

The chain employs TRBV25-1 and TRBJ2-1; no clear D. CDR1 and CDR2 (germline): MGHDK, SYGVNS. The CDR3 is 14 amino acids. V was pared by 6 bases and J by 2 bases, with 11 bases between. CDR3 in amino acids: CASSPLGTYNEQFF. DNA for the CDR3: TGTGCCAGCAGCCCTTTAGGCACCTACAATGAGCAGTTCTTC.

CDR3 loop: CAWSPSGSYEQYF. The CDR3 DNA is TGTGCCTGGAGTCCTAGCGGCTCCTACGAGCAGTACTTC. The chain has TRBV30 and TRBJ2-7; TRBD2 agrees at 7 bases. This CDR3 region has 13 residues. CDR1 and CDR2 (germline): GTSNPN, SVGIG (reference sequence). J lost 0 bases, V lost 2 bases, and 1 base had no gene match.

This clone was observed a handful of times. The chain uses TRBV11-2 and TRBJ1-2; TRBD1 might be the D (5 bases). CDR1 and CDR2 (germline): SGHAT, FQNNGV. There are 16 residues in the CDR3. V was cut by 3 bases and J by 5 bases, with 19 bases left in between. CDR3 in DNA: TGTGCCAGCAGCTTTATCAAGGGGCCGCATGGGTATGGCTACACCTTC. This codes for CASSFIKGPHGYGYTF.